This T cell receptor (beta chain) was documented in a study of blood T cell repertoires in COVID-19. The CDR3 extends over 19 amino acids. Germline CDR1 reads LGHDT; CDR2 reads YNNKEL (reference sequence). V shed 0 bases and J shed 0 bases, with 17 bases lying between them. TCRdb's table, derived via immunoSEQ multiplex PCR, lists solely in-frame clones and lacks some. Of 180,000 or so clones listed, more than 70% are singletons. Patients in Seattle were enrolled during active infection, then followed longitudinally. The receptor's source is a person between 65 and 79 years old with COVID-19, enrolled during active disease. The chain employs TRBV3-1 (or the pseudogene TRBV3-2) and TRBJ1-4, with D maybe TRBD1 (5 bases). Sequenced input: peripheral blood. Here the CDR3 DNA reads TGTGCCAGCAGCCAAGATATATCCAGGGCCTTTTCAACTAATGAAAAACTGTTTTTT. Translation: CASSQDISRAFSTNEKLFF.